Detailed here is one T cell receptor (beta chain). Libraries were prepared by immunoSEQ multiplex PCR; TCRdb keeps only in-frame clonotypes and omits some of them. The repertoire holds 2 million to 2.5 million clones, with approximately 94% as singletons. The CDR3 is 14 amino acids. V shed 2 bases and J shed 0 bases, with 8 bases lying between them. The germline V gene encodes CDR1 MNHNS and CDR2 SASEGT. This sample was taken from a study of shared clonotypes between healthy human individuals. This rearrangement joins TRBV6-1 to TRBJ2-7; TRBD1 might be the D (5 bases). The sample was naive CD4+ T cells sorted from blood. Regarding subset: CD45RA+ positively selected. The origin of this receptor is a man between 18 and 35 years old in good health. The CDR3 sequence: CASSEPQVSYEQYF. CDR3 bases: TGTGCCAGCAGTGAACCACAGGTCTCCTACGAGCAGTACTTC.